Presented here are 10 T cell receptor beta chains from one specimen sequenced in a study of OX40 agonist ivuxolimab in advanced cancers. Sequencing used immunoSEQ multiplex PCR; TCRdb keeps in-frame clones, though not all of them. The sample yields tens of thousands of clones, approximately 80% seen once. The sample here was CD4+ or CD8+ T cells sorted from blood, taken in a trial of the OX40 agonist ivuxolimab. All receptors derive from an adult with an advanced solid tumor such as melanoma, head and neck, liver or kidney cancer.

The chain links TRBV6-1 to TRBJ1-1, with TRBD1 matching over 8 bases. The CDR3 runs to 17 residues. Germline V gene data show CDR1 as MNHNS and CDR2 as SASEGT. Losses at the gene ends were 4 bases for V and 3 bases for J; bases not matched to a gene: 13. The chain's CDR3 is CASSVETGARVDTEAFF. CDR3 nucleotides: TGTGCCAGCAGTGTGGAGACAGGGGCGCGAGTGGACACTGAAGCTTTCTTT.

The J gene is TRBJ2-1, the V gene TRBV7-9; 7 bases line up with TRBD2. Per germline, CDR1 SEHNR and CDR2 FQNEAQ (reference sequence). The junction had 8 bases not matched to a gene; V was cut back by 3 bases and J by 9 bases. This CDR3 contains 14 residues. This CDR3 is CASSLRAGEREQFF. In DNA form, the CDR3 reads TGTGCCAGCAGCTTGAGGGCGGGAGAGCGTGAGCAGTTCTTC.

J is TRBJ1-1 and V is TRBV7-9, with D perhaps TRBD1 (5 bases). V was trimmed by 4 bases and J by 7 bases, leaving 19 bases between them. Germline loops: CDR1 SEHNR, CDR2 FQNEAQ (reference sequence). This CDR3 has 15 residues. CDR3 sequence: CASSYYGGAGSEAFF. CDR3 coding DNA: TGTGCCAGCAGCTATTACGGGGGAGCCGGGAGTGAAGCTTTCTTT. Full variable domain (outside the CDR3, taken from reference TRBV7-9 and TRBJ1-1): DTGVSQNPRHKITKRGQNVTFRCDPISEHNRLYWYRQTLGQGPEFLTYFQNEAQLEKSRLLSDRFSAERPKGSFSTLEIQRTEQGDSAMYLCASSYYGGAGSEAFFGQGTRLTVV.

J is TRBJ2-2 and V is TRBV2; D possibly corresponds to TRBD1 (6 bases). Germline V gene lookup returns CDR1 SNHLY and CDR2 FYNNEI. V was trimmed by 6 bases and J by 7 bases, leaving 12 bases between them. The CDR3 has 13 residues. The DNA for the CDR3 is TGTGCCAGCAGCCTATCAGGGGTCGGGGAGCTGTTTTTT. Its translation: CASSLSGVGELFF.

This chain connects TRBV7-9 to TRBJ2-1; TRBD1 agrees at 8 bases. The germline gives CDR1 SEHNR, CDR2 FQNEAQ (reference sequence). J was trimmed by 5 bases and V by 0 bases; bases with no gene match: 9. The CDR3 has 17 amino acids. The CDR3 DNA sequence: TGTGCCAGCAGCTTAGCGAGGCTCGGACAGGGAAACAATGAGCAGTTCTTC. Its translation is CASSLARLGQGNNEQFF. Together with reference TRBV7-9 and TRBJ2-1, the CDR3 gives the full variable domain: DTGVSQNPRHKITKRGQNVTFRCDPISEHNRLYWYRQTLGQGPEFLTYFQNEAQLEKSRLLSDRFSAERPKGSFSTLEIQRTEQGDSAMYLCASSLARLGQGNNEQFFGPGTRLTVL.

CDR3 region: CASSLRQRNTEAFF. CDR3 nucleotides: TGCGCCAGCAGCTTGCGTCAACGGAACACTGAAGCTTTCTTT. V usage is TRBV5-1 and J usage is TRBJ1-1; D gene unclear. V was trimmed by 1 base and J by 1 base, leaving 8 bases between them. CDR1 is SGHRS and CDR2 is YFSETQ in the germline V gene. The CDR3 contains 14 residues.

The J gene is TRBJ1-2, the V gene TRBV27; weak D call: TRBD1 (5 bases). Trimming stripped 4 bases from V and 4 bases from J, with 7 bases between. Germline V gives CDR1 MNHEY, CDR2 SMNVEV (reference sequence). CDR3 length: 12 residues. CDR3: CASSSGGYGYTF. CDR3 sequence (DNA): TGTGCCAGCAGTTCCGGGGGCTATGGCTACACCTTC.

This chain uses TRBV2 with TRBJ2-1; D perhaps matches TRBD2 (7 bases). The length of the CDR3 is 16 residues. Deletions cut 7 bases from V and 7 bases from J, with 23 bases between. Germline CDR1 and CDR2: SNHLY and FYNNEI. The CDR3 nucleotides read TGTGCCAGCATGGGGGCAAGGACTAGGAGGAGAAATGAGCAGTTCTTC. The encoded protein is CASMGARTRRRNEQFF. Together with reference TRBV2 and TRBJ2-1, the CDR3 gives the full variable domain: EPEVTQTPSHQVTQMGQEVILRCVPISNHLYFYWYRQILGQKVEFLVSFYNNEISEKSEIFDDQFSVERPDGSNFTLKIRSTKLEDSAMYFCASMGARTRRRNEQFFGPGTRLTVL.

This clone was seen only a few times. The CDR3 nucleotides read TGTGCCAGCAGCTCAGGAGGGACATCCGGTGCAACTAATGAAAAACTGTTTTTT. It codes for CASSSGGTSGATNEKLFF. V and J are TRBV7-8 and TRBJ1-4; tentatively, D is TRBD1 (6 bases). Trimming cost V 4 bases and J 0 bases, with 18 bases left between them. Germline CDR1 is SGHVS and CDR2 is FQNEAQ. The CDR3 has 18 residues.

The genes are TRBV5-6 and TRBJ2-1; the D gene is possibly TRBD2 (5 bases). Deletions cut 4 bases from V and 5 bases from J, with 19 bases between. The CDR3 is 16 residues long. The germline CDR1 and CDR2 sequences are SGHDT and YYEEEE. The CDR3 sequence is CASSPTREGLHNEQFF. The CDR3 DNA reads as TGTGCCAGCAGCCCGACGAGGGAAGGGCTACACAATGAGCAGTTCTTC.